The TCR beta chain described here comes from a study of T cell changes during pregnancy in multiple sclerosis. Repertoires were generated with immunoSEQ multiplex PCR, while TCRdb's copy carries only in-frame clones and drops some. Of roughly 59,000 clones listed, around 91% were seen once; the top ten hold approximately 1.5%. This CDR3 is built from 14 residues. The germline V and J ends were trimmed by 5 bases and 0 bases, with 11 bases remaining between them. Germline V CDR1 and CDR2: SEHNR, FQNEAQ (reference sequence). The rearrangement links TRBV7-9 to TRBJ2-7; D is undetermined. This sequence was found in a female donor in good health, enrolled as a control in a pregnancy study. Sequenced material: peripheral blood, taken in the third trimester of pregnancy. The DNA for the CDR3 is TGTGCCAGCAGCCGAGGCCTGAGCTCCTACGAGCAGTACTTC. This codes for CASSRGLSSYEQYF.